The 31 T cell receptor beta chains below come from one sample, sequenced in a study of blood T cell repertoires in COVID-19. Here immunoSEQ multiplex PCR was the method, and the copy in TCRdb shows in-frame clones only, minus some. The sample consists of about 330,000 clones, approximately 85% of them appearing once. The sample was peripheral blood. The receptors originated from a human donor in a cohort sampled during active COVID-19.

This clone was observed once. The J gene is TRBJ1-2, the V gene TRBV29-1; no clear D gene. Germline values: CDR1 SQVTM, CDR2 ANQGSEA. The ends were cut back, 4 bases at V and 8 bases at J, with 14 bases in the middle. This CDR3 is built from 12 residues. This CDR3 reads CSVVGSQRGYTF. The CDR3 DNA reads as TGCAGCGTTGTGGGCTCACAAAGAGGCTACACCTTC.

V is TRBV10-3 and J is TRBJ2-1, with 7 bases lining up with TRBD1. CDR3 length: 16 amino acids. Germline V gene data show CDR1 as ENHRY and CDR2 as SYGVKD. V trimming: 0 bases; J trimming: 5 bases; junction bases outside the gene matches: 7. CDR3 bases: TGTGCCATCAGTGAGTCGAAAGGGACAGCACACAATGAGCAGTTCTTC. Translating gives CAISESKGTAHNEQFF.

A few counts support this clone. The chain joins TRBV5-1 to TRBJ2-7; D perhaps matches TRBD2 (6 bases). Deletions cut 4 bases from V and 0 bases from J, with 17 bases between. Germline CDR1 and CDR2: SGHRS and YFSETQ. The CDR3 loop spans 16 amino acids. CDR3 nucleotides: TGCGCCAGCAGCACCGGGAGCACACTGAGCTCCTACGAGCAGTACTTC. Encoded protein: CASSTGSTLSSYEQYF.

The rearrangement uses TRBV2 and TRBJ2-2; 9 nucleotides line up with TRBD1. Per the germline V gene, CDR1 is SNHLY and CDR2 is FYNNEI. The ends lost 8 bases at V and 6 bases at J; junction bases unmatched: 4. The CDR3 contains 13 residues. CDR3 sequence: CASEGQGSGELFF. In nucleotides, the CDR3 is TGTGCCAGCGAGGGACAGGGATCCGGGGAGCTGTTTTTT.

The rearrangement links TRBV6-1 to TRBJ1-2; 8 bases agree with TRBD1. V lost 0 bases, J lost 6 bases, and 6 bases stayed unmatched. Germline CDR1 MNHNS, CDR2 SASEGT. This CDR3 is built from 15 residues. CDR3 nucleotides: TGTGCCAGCAGTGAAGCCCAGGGGGCGCGGAATGGCTACACCTTC. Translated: CASSEAQGARNGYTF.

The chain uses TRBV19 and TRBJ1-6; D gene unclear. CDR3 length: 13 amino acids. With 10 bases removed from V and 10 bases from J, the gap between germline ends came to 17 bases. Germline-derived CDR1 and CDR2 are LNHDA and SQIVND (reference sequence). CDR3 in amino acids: CATSSSVDSPLHF. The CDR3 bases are TGTGCCACTTCTAGTAGCGTGGACTCACCCCTCCACTTT.

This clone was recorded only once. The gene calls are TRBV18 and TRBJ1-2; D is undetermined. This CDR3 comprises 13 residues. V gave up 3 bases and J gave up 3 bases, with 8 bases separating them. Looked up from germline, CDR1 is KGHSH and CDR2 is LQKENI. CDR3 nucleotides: TGTGCCAGCTCACCCGGTTTGGACTATGGCTACACCTTC. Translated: CASSPGLDYGYTF.

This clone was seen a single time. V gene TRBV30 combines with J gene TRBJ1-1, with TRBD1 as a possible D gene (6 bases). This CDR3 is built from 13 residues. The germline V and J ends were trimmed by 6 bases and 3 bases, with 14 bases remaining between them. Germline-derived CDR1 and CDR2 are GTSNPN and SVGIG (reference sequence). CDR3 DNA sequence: TGTGCCTGCAACAGGGTGGTGGACACTGAAGCTTTCTTT. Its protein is CACNRVVDTEAFF.

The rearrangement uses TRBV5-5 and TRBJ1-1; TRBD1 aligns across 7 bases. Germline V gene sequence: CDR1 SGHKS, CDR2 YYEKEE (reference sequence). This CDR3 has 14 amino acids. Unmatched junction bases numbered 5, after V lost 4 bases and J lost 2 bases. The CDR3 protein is CASSVGQDNTEAFF. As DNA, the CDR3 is TGTGCCAGCAGCGTTGGACAGGATAACACTGAAGCTTTCTTT.

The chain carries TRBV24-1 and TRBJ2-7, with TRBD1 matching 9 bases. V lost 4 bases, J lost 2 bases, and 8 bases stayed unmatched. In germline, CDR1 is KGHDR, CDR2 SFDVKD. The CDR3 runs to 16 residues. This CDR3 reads CATSDTRTGEPYEQYF. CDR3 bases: TGTGCCACCAGTGACACCAGGACAGGGGAACCCTACGAGCAGTACTTC.

This chain's CDR3 is CASSGNRGAGHTEAFF. The DNA of the CDR3 is TGTGCCAGCAGTGGAAACAGGGGCGCGGGTCACACTGAAGCTTTCTTT. The chain joins TRBV25-1 to TRBJ1-1; 7 nucleotides agree with TRBD1. The CDR3 loop spans 16 amino acids. The germline V gene has CDR1 MGHDK and CDR2 SYGVNS. The junction had 11 bases not matched to a gene; V was cut back by 4 bases and J by 3 bases.

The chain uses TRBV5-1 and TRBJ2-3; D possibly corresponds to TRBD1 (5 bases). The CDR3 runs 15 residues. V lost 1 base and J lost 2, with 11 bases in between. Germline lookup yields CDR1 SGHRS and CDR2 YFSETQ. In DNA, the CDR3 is TGCGCCAGCAGCTTGTTAGGGGTCCTCACAGATACGCAGTATTTT. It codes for CASSLLGVLTDTQYF. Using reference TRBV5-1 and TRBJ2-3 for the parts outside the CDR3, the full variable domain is KAGVTQTPRYLIKTRGQQVTLSCSPISGHRSVSWYQQTPGQGLQFLFEYFSETQRNKGNFPGRFSGRQFSNSRSEMNVSTLELGDSALYLCASSLLGVLTDTQYFGPGTRLTVL.

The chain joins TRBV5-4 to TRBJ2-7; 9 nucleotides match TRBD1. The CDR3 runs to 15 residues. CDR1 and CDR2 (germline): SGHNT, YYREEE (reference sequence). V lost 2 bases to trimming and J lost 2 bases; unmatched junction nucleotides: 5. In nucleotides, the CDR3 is TGTGCCAGCAGCTTTCTTGGACAGGGGACCTACGAGCAGTACTTC. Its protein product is CASSFLGQGTYEQYF. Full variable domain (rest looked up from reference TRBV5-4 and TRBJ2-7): ETGVTQSPTHLIKTRGQQVTLRCSSQSGHNTVSWYQQALGQGPQFIFQYYREEENGRGNFPPRFSGLQFPNYSSELNVNALELDDSALYLCASSFLGQGTYEQYFGPGTRLTVT.

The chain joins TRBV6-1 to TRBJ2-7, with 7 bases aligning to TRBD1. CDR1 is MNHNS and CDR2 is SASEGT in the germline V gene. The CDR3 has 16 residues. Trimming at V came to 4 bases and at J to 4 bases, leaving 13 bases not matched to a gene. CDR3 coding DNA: TGTGCCAGCAGTGGACCGGGACAGAGCCTTTTTTACGAGCAGTACTTC. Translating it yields CASSGPGQSLFYEQYF.

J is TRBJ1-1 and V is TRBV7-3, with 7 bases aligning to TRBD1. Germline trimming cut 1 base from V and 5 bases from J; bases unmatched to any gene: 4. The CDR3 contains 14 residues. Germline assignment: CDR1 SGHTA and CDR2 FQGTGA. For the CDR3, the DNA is TGTGCCAGCAGCTTAAGGAGGGGGCAGACTGAAGCTTTCTTT. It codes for CASSLRRGQTEAFF.

The CDR3 loop reads CATSRDWGSGGGDTQYF. In nucleotides, the CDR3 is TGTGCCACCAGCAGAGATTGGGGTAGCGGGGGTGGGGATACGCAGTATTTT. The chain employs TRBV15 and TRBJ2-3; TRBD2 matches 9 bases. V lost 0 bases and J lost 6; bases outside the gene matches: 10. Germline lookup yields CDR1 LNHNV and CDR2 YYDKDF (reference sequence). This CDR3 is built from 17 residues.

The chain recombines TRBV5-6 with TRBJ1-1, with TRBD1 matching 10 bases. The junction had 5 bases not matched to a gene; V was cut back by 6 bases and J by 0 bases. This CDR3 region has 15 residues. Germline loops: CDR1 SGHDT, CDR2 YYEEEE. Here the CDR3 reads CASNGQGEMNTEAFF. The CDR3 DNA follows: TGTGCCAGCAACGGACAGGGGGAAATGAACACTGAAGCTTTCTTT.

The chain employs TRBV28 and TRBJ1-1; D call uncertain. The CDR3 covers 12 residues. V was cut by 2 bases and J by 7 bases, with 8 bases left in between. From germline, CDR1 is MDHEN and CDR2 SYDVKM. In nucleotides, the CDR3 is TGTGCCAGCAGTTTAAAGACTAGTGAAGCTTTCTTT. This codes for CASSLKTSEAFF.

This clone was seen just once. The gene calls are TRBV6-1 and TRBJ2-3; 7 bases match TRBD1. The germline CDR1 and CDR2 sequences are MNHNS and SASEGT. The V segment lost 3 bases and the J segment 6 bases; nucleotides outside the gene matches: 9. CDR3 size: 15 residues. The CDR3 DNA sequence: TGTGCCAGCAGTGAGGGACAGCCATCCGTCGATACGCAGTATTTT. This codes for CASSEGQPSVDTQYF.

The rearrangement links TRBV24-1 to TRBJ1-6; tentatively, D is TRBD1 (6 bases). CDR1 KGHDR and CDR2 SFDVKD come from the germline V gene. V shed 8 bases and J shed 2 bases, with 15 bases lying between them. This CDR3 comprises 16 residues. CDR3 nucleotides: TGTGCCACCACTGGGCAGGGGAGCACCTATAATTCACCCCTCCACTTT. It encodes CATTGQGSTYNSPLHF.

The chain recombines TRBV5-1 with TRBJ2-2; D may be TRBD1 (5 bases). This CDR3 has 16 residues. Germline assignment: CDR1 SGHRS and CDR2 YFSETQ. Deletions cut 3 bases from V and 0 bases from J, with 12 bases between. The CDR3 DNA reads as TGCGCCAGCAGCTCAGGGCGGCTAGCGAACACCGGGGAGCTGTTTTTT. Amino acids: CASSSGRLANTGELFF. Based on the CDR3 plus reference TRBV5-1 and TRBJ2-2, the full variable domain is KAGVTQTPRYLIKTRGQQVTLSCSPISGHRSVSWYQQTPGQGLQFLFEYFSETQRNKGNFPGRFSGRQFSNSRSEMNVSTLELGDSALYLCASSSGRLANTGELFFGEGSRLTVL.

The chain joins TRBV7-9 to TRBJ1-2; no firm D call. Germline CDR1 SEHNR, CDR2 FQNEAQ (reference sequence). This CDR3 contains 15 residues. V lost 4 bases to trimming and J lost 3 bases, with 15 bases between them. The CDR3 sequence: CASSYPKGGDYGYTF. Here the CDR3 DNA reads TGTGCCAGCAGCTACCCCAAGGGCGGGGACTATGGCTACACCTTC.

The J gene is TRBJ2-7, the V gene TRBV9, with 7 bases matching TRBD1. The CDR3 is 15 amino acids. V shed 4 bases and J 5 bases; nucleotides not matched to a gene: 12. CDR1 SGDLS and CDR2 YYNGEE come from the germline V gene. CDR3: CASSSPGTAHNEQYF. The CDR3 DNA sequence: TGTGCCAGCAGCTCCCCAGGGACAGCCCACAACGAGCAGTACTTC. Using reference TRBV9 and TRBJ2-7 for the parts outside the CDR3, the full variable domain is DSGVTQTPKHLITATGQRVTLRCSPRSGDLSVYWYQQSLDQGLQFLIQYYNGEERAKGNILERFSAQQFPDLHSELNLSSLELGDSALYFCASSSPGTAHNEQYFGPGTRLTVT.

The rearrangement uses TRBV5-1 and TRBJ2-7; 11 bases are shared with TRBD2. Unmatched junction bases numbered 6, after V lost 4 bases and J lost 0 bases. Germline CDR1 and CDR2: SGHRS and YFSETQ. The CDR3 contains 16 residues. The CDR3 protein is CASSTQTSGASYEQYF. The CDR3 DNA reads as TGCGCCAGCAGCACCCAGACTAGCGGGGCCTCCTACGAGCAGTACTTC.

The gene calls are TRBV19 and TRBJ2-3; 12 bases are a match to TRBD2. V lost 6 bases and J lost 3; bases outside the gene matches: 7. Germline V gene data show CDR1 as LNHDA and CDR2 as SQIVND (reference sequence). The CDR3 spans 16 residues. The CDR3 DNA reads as TGTGCCAGTAGCACTCTAGCGGGGGGGAAAACAGATACGCAGTATTTT. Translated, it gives CASSTLAGGKTDTQYF.

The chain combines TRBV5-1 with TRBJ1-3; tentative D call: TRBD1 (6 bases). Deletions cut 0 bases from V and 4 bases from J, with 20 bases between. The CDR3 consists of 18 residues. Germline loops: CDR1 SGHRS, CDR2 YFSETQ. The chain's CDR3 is CASSLDSNKQGRGNTIYF. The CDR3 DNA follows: TGCGCCAGCAGCTTGGATTCTAACAAACAGGGAAGGGGAAACACCATATATTTT.

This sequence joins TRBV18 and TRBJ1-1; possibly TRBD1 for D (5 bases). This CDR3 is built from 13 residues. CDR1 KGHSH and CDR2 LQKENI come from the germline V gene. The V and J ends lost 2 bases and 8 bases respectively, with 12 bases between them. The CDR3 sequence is CASSPGADREAFF. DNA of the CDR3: TGTGCCAGCTCACCAGGGGCGGACCGAGAAGCTTTCTTT.

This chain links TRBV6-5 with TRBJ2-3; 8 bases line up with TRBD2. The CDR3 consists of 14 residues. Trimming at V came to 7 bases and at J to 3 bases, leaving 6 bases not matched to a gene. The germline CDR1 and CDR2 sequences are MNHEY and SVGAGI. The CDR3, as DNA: TGTGCCAGCAAAAAGCGGGGGAGTACAGATACGCAGTATTTT. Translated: CASKKRGSTDTQYF.

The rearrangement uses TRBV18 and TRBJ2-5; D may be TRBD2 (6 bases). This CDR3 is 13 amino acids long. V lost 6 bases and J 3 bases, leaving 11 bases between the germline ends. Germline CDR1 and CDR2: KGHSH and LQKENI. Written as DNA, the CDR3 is TGTGCCAGCTCCCATGGAGGGAAAGAGACCCAGTACTTC. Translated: CASSHGGKETQYF.

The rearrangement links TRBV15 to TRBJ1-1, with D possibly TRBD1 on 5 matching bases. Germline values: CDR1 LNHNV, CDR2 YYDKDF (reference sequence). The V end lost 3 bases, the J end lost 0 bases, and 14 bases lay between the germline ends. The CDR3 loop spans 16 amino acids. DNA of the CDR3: TGTGCCACCAGCAGCCCCGGGGGGTCCATGAACACTGAAGCTTTCTTT. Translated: CATSSPGGSMNTEAFF.

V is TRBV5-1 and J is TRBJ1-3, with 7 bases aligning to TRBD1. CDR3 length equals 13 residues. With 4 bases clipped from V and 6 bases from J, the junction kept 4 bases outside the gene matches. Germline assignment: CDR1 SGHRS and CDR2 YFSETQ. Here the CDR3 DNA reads TGCGCCAGCAGCGTAGGGGGCTTAAACACCATATATTTT. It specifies CASSVGGLNTIYF.